This T cell receptor beta chain was captured by sequencing in a study of shared clonotypes between healthy human individuals. Study at large: Three men and two women, aged 18 to 49, were donors.

Study-wide results and caveats: Apart from blood, nothing was sampled; tissue repertoires likely differ.

With regard to this clone: Its target is unknown.

Germline CDR1 and CDR2: LNHDA and SQIVND (reference sequence). Trimming took 5 bases from V and 0 from J, leaving 7 bases between them. This CDR3 is built from 13 residues. Libraries were prepared by immunoSEQ multiplex PCR; TCRdb keeps only in-frame clonotypes and omits some of them. The sample includes about 2 million clones, roughly 94% of them seen just once. Only CD45RO-negative cells positively selected for CCR7 counted as naive CD8 cells, so terminally differentiated effector memory CD45RA+ cells were excluded. V and J are TRBV19 and TRBJ1-1; D gene ambiguous. This TCR came from a man younger than 30 in good health. Material for sequencing was naive CD8+ T cells sorted from blood. The CDR3 here is CASSFALNTEAFF. CDR3 DNA: TGTGCCAGTAGTTTCGCCCTGAACACTGAAGCTTTCTTT.